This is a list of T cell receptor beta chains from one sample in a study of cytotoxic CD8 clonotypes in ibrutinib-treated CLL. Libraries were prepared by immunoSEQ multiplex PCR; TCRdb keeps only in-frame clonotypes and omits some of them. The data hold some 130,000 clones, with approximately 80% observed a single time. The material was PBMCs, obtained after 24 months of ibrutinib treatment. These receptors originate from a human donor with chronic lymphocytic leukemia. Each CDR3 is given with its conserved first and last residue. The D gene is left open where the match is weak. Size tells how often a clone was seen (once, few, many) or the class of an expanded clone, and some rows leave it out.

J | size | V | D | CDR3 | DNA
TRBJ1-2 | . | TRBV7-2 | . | CASSQATLYGYTF | TGTGCCAGCAGCCAGGCGACACTCTATGGCTACACCTTC
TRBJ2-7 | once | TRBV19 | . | CASSRGIGSYEQYF | TGTGCCAGTAGTAGGGGCATTGGCTCCTACGAGCAGTACTTC
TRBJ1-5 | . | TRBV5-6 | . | CASSLRGGYQPQHF | TGTGCCAGCAGCCTCCGAGGGGGTTATCAGCCCCAGCATTTT
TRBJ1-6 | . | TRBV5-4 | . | CASSPGGQNNSPLHF | TGTGCCAGCAGCCCCGGCGGTCAAAATAATTCACCCCTCCACTTT
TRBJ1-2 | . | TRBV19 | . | CASGQAGLWLHTF | TGTGCCAGTGGGCAAGCGGGGCTATGGCTACACACCTTC
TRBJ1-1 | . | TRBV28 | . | CASSSKGGGLNTEAFF | TGTGCCAGCAGTTCTAAGGGCGGGGGATTGAACACTGAAGCTTTCTTT
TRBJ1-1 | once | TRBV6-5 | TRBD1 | CASRRLGQTEHSFF | TGTGCCAGCAGACGCCTGGGACAGACCGAACACAGTTTCTTT
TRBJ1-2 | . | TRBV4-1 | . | CASSQPTGNAGRNYGYTF | TGCGCCAGCAGCCAGCCTACAGGGAACGCAGGTCGGAACTATGGCTACACCTTC
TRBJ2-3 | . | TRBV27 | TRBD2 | CASSLYSGGAIWTDTQYF | TGTGCCAGCAGTTTATATAGCGGGGGGGCCATTTGGACAGATACGCAGTATTTT
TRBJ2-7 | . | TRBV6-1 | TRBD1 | CASSVTGARYEQYF | TGTGCCAGCAGCGTTACAGGGGCTCGCTACGAGCAGTACTTC
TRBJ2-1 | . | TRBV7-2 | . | CASSLSTGTFNEQFF | TGTGCCAGCAGCTTATCCACAGGGACTTTCAATGAGCAGTTCTTC
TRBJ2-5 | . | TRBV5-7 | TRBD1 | CASSQGQANQETQYF | TGTGCCAGCAGCCAGGGACAGGCTAACCAAGAGACCCAGTACTTC
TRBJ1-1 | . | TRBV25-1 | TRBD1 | CASSDLDRGGVAFF | TGTGCCAGCAGTGATCTAGACAGGGGCGGGGTAGCTTTCTTT
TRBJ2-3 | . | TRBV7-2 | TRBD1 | CASSSGTGGPDTQYF | TGTGCCAGCAGTTCCGGGACAGGGGGCCCAGATACGCAGTATTTT
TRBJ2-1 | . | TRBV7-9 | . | CASSWRSGEQFF | TGTGCCAGCAGCTGGAGGAGCGGAGAGCAGTTCTTC
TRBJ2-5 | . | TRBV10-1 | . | CASSVQPQETQYF | TGCGCCAGCAGTGTTCAGCCCCAAGAGACCCAGTACTTC
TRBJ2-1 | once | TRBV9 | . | CASSVDGAGSYNEQFF | TGTGCCAGCAGCGTAGACGGGGCCGGCTCCTACAATGAGCAGTTCTTC
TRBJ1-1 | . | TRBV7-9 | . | CASSPAGRDTEAFF | TGTGCCAGCAGCCCCGCGGGTCGCGACACTGAAGCTTTCTTT
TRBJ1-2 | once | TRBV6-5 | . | CASYGGPGSNYGYTF | TGTGCCAGTTATGGGGGGCCCGGAAGTAACTATGGCTACACCTTC
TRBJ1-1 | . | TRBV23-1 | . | CASSPRTKEEAFF | TGCGCCAGCAGTCCCCGGACCAAAGAAGAGGCTTTCTTT
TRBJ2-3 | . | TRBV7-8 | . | CASSLVTAGGINTDTQYF | TGTGCCAGCAGCTTAGTAACGGCAGGGGGGATTAACACAGATACGCAGTATTTT
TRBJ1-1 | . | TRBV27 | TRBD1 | CASSPLRGRNTEAFF | TGTGCCAGCAGTCCCCTCAGGGGGAGGAACACTGAAGCTTTCTTT
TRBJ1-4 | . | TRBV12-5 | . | CASGFGRGNEKLFF | TGTGCTAGTGGTTTTGGACGGGGGAATGAAAAACTGTTTTTT
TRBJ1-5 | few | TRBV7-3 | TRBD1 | CASSSQGGRNQPQHF | TGTGCCAGCAGCTCACAGGGGGGGCGCAATCAGCCCCAGCATTTT
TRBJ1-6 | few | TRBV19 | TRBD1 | CASSTTGGNSPLHF | TGTGCCAGTAGTACCACAGGGGGAAATTCACCCCTCCACTTT
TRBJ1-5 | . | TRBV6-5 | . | CASSRVRGNQPQHF | TGTGCCAGCAGCCGGGTCCGAGGCAATCAGCCCCAGCATTTT
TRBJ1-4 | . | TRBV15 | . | CATSRDTGFANEKLFF | TGTGCCACCAGCAGAGATACCGGGTTCGCTAATGAAAAACTGTTTTTT
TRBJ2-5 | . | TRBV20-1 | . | CSASQETQYF | TGCAGTGCTAGTCAAGAGACCCAGTACTTC
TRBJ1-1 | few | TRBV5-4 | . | CASSTRNTEAFF | TGTGCCAGCAGCACCAGGAACACTGAAGCTTTCTTT
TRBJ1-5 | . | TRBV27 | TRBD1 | CATLLRGGQGYQPQHF | TGTGCCACCTTGCTTCGAGGGGGACAGGGTTATCAGCCCCAGCATTTT
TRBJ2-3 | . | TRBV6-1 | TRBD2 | CAISTLAGGPDTQYF | TGTGCCATCAGTACCCTAGCGGGGGGGCCAGATACGCAGTATTTT
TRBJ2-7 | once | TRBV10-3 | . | CAISEGTGEDEQYF | TGTGCCATCAGTGAGGGCACAGGGGAGGACGAGCAGTACTTC
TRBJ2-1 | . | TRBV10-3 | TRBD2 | CAISTLASGGLNEQFF | TGTGCCATCAGTACCCTCGCTAGCGGGGGACTAAATGAGCAGTTCTTC
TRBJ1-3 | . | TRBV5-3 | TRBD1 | CARSPTGEWGNTIYF | TGTGCCAGAAGCCCGACAGGGGAGTGGGGAAACACCATATATTTT
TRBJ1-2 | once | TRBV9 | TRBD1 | CASSPTGGTNYGYTF | TGTGCCAGCAGCCCGACAGGGGGGACTAACTATGGCTACACCTTC
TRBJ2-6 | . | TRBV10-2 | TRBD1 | CASSPNRGSNVLTF | TGCGCCAGCAGTCCCAACAGGGGGTCCAACGTCCTGACTTTC
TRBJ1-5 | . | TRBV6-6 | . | CASRYMGGASNQPQHF | TGTGCCAGCAGGTACATGGGGGGGGCGAGCAATCAGCCCCAGCATTTT
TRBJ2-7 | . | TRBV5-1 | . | CASSSARVYEQYF | TGCGCCAGCAGCTCCGCCAGGGTCTACGAGCAGTACTTC
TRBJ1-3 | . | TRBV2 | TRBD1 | CASSPGQGGNTIYF | TGTGCCAGCAGTCCGGGACAGGGAGGAAACACCATATATTTT
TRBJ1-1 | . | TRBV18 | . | CASSPREGEAFF | TGTGCCAGCTCACCGCGGGAGGGGGAAGCTTTCTTT
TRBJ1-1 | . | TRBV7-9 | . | CASSFRDIATEAFF | TGTGCCAGCAGCTTCCGGGACATCGCGACTGAAGCTTTCTTT